Below, 11 T cell receptor beta chains from the same sample are listed, as sequenced in a study of blood T cell repertoires in COVID-19. Assay used: immunoSEQ multiplex PCR; TCRdb lists only in-frame clones, some missing. The sample lists about 28,000 clones; nearly 85% were seen once. The sequenced material came from peripheral blood. The source is a man between 65 and 85 years old with active COVID-19.

The genes are TRBV15 and TRBJ2-5; tentatively, D is TRBD2 (5 bases). Deletions cut 3 bases from V and 7 bases from J, with 15 bases between. Germline loops: CDR1 LNHNV, CDR2 YYDKDF (reference sequence). The CDR3 runs to 14 residues. The CDR3 coding sequence is TGTGCCACCAGCAGTGCTCGGGTGAGCGGGACCCAGTACTTC. This translates into CATSSARVSGTQYF.

The chain joins TRBV7-9 to TRBJ2-3, with D uncertain. Trimming left V 3 bases short and J 1 base short, with 11 bases between. Germline-derived CDR1 and CDR2 are SEHNR and FQNEAQ (reference sequence). The CDR3 has 15 residues. The CDR3 sequence: CASSFGAVRTDTQYF. Written as DNA, the CDR3 is TGTGCCAGCAGCTTTGGTGCGGTTCGCACAGATACGCAGTATTTT. Full variable domain (rest looked up from reference TRBV7-9 and TRBJ2-3): DTGVSQNPRHKITKRGQNVTFRCDPISEHNRLYWYRQTLGQGPEFLTYFQNEAQLEKSRLLSDRFSAERPKGSFSTLEIQRTEQGDSAMYLCASSFGAVRTDTQYFGPGTRLTVL.

The V gene is TRBV3-1 (or the pseudogene TRBV3-2), the J gene TRBJ2-1; 9 nucleotides align to TRBD2. The trim removed 7 bases at V and 0 bases at J, leaving 4 bases unmatched. Germline V gives CDR1 LGHDT, CDR2 YNNKEL (reference sequence). The CDR3 runs 15 residues. CDR3 DNA sequence: TGTGCCAGCAACCTAGCGGGGCTCTCCTACAATGAGCAGTTCTTC. Protein product: CASNLAGLSYNEQFF.

The chain joins TRBV29-1 to TRBJ2-1; TRBD2 matches at 7 bases. The CDR3 loop spans 16 amino acids. CDR1 SQVTM and CDR2 ANQGSEA come from the germline V gene. J gave up 0 bases and V 3 bases, and 8 bases lay outside the gene matches. This chain's CDR3 is CSVDGVWEGSYNEQFF. The CDR3 DNA is TGCAGCGTTGACGGGGTGTGGGAGGGCTCCTACAATGAGCAGTTCTTC.

In DNA form, the CDR3 reads TGTGCCAGCAGCCAAGATCTACGGGGAAATGAAAAACTGTTTTTT. Translating it yields CASSQDLRGNEKLFF. The chain employs TRBV3-1 (or the pseudogene TRBV3-2) and TRBJ1-4, with D unresolved. The CDR3 covers 15 residues. CDR1 LGHDT and CDR2 YNNKEL come from the germline V gene (reference sequence). V was trimmed by 0 bases and J by 5 bases, leaving 10 bases between them.

The chain carries TRBV19 and TRBJ1-5; tentatively, D is TRBD1 (6 bases). CDR3 size: 14 residues. CDR1 and CDR2 from the germline V gene are LNHDA and SQIVND (reference sequence). The V end lost 4 bases, the J end lost 5 bases, and 12 bases lay between the germline ends. CDR3 in amino acids: CASSNTGNYQPQHF. The CDR3 DNA follows: TGTGCCAGTAGTAATACAGGGAACTATCAGCCCCAGCATTTT.

The CDR3 nucleotides are TGCGCCAGCAGCCGTCTAGCGGGGGCCGCCGGGGAAGAGACCCAGTACTTC. Translation gives CASSRLAGAAGEETQYF. V usage is TRBV4-1 and J usage is TRBJ2-5; TRBD2 aligns across 10 bases. This CDR3 is 17 amino acids long. The junction had 11 bases not matched to a gene; V was cut back by 4 bases and J by 3 bases. Germline V lookup: CDR1 MGHRA, CDR2 YSYEKL.

This chain connects TRBV28 to TRBJ2-5, with TRBD2 matching 8 bases. This CDR3 spans 12 amino acids. Germline V CDR1 and CDR2: MDHEN, SYDVKM. Trimming took 6 bases from V and 10 from J; bases not matched to a gene: 7. CDR3 residues: CASRAGTRDQYF. The CDR3 DNA sequence: TGTGCCAGCAGGGCCGGGACTAGAGACCAGTACTTC.

The V call is TRBV12-5, the J call TRBJ2-2, with 11 bases fitting TRBD1. Trimming cost V 3 bases and J 7 bases; bases outside gene matches: 4. Germline CDR1 is LGHNT and CDR2 is FRNRAP. The CDR3 totals 15 residues. DNA for the CDR3: TGTGCTAGTGGTTTAGGACAGGGGGCCGGCGGGGAGCTGTTTTTT. This gives the protein CASGLGQGAGGELFF.

The chain joins TRBV2 to TRBJ1-1; tentative D call: TRBD1 (6 bases). The germline V and J ends were trimmed by 3 bases and 5 bases, with 10 bases remaining between them. This CDR3 is built from 13 residues. Germline assignment: CDR1 SNHLY and CDR2 FYNNEI. Here the CDR3 DNA reads TGTGCCAGCAGTGACAGGGGACGGACTGAAGCTTTCTTT. Translating gives CASSDRGRTEAFF.

The chain is built from TRBV15 and TRBJ2-7; TRBD2 matches 10 bases. Per the germline V gene, CDR1 is LNHNV and CDR2 is YYDKDF (reference sequence). This CDR3 spans 15 amino acids. Germline trimming cut 4 bases from V and 1 base from J; bases unmatched to any gene: 4. In DNA, the CDR3 is TGTGCCACCAGCACACTAGCGGGGCTTTCCTACGAGCAGTACTTC. Its translation: CATSTLAGLSYEQYF.